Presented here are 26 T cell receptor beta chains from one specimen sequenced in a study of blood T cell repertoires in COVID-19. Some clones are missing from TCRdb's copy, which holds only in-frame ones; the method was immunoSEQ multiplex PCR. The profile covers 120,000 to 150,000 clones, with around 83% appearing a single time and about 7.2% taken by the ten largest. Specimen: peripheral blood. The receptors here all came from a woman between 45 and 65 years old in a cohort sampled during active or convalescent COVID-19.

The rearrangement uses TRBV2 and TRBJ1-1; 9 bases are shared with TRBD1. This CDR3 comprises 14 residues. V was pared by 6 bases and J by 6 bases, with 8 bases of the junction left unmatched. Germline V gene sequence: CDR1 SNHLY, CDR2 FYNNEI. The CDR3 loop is CASRGQGRRPEAFF. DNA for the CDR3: TGTGCCAGCAGGGGACAGGGAAGGAGGCCTGAAGCTTTCTTT. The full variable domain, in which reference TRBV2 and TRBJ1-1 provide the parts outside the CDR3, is EPEVTQTPSHQVTQMGQEVILRCVPISNHLYFYWYRQILGQKVEFLVSFYNNEISEKSEIFDDQFSVERPDGSNFTLKIRSTKLEDSAMYFCASRGQGRRPEAFFGQGTRLTVV.

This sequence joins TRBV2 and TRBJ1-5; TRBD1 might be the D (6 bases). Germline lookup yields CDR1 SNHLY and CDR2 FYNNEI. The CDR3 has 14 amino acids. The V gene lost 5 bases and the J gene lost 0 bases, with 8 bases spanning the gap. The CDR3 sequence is CASSQGNSNQPQHF. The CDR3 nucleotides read TGTGCCAGCAGTCAGGGGAATAGCAATCAGCCCCAGCATTTT.

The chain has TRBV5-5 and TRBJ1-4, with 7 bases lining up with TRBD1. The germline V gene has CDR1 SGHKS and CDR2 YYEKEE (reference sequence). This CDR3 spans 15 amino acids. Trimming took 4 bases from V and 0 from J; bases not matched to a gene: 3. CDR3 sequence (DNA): TGTGCCAGCAGCCGGGGACAGTCAACTAATGAAAAACTGTTTTTT. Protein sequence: CASSRGQSTNEKLFF.

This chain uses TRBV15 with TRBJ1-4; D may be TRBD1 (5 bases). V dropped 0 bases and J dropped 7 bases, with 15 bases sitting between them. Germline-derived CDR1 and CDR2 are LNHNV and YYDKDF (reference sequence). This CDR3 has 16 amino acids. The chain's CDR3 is CATSRDLGGAGEKLFF. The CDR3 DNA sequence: TGTGCCACCAGCAGAGATCTTGGTGGGGCTGGTGAAAAACTGTTTTTT. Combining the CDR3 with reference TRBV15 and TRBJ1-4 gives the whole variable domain DAMVIQNPRYQVTQFGKPVTLSCSQTLNHNVMYWYQQKSSQAPKLLFHYYDKDFNNEADTPDNFQSRRPNTSFCFLDIRSPGLGDTAMYLCATSRDLGGAGEKLFFGSGTQLSVL.

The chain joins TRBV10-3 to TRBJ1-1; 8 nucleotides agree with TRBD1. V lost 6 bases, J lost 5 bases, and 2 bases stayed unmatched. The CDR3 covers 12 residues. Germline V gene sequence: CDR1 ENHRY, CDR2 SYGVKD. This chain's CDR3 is CAIRDRETEAFF. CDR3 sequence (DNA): TGTGCCATCAGGGACAGGGAGACTGAAGCTTTCTTT.

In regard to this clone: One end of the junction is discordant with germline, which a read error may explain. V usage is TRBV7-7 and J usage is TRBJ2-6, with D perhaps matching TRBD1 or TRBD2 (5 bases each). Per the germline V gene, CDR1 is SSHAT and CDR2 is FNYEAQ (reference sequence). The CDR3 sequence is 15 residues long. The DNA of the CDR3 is TGTGCTAGCAGCTTAGCAGGGAGTGGGGCCAACGTCCTGACTTTC. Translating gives CASSLAGSGANVLTF.

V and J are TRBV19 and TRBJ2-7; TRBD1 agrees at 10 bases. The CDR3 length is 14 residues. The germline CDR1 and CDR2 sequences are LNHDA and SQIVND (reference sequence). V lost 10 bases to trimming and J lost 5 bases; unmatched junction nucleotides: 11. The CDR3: CATQPTGGIHEQYF. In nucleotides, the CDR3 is TGTGCCACCCAACCGACAGGGGGCATACACGAGCAGTACTTC.

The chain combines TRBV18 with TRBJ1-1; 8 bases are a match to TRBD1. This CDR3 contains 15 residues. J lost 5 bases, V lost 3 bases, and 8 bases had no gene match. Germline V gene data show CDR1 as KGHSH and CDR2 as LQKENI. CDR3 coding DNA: TGTGCCAGCTCACCGCTTGGACAGGGTGAGACTGAAGCTTTCTTT. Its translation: CASSPLGQGETEAFF.

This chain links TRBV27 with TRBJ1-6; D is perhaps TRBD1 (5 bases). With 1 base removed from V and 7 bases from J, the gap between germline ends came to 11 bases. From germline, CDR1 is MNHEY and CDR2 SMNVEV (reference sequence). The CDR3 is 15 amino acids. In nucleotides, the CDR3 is TGTGCCAGCAGTTTATTAGTGCAGGGAAATTCACCCCTCCACTTT. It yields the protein CASSLLVQGNSPLHF.

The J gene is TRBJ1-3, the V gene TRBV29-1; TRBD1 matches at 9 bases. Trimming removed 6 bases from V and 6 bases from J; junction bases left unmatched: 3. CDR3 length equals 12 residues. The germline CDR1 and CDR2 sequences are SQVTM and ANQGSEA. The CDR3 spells CSVWDRENTIYF. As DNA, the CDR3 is TGCAGCGTCTGGGACAGGGAAAACACCATATATTTT.

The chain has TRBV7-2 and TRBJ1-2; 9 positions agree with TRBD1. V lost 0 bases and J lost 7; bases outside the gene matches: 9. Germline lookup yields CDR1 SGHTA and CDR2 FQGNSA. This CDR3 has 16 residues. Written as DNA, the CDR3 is TGTGCCAGCAGCTTAGCGCTCCCGGGACAGGGCTCTGGCTACACCTTC. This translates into CASSLALPGQGSGYTF. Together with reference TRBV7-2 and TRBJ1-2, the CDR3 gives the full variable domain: GAGVSQSPSNKVTEKGKDVELRCDPISGHTALYWYRQSLGQGLEFLIYFQGNSAPDKSGLPSDRFSAERTGGSVSTLTIQRTQQEDSAVYLCASSLALPGQGSGYTFGSGTRLTVV.

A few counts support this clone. CDR3 protein: CASLKQGNYGYTF. The CDR3 bases are TGTGCCAGCCTTAAACAGGGGAACTATGGCTACACCTTC. The chain employs TRBV12-3 or TRBV12-4 and TRBJ1-2; 7 bases line up with TRBD1. This CDR3 region has 13 residues. J was trimmed by 2 bases and V by 8 bases; bases with no gene match: 5.

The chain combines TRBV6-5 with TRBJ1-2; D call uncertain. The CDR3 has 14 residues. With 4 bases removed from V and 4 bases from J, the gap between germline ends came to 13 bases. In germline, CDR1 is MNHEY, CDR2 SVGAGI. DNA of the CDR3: TGTGCCAGCAGTTCACCCTTAGATGGCTATGGCTACACCTTC. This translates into CASSSPLDGYGYTF.

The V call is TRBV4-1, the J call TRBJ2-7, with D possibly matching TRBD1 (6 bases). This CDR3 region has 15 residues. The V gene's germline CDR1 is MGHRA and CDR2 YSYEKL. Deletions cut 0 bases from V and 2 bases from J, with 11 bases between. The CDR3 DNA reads TGCGCCAGCAGCCAAGATTCAACAGGGACCTACGAGCAGTACTTC. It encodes CASSQDSTGTYEQYF.

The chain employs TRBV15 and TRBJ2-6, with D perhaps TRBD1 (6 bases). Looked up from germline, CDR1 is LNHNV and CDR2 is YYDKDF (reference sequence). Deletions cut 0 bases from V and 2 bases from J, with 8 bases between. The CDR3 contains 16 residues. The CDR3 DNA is TGTGCCACCAGCAGAGAAACAGGGACTGGGGCCAACGTCCTGACTTTC. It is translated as CATSRETGTGANVLTF.

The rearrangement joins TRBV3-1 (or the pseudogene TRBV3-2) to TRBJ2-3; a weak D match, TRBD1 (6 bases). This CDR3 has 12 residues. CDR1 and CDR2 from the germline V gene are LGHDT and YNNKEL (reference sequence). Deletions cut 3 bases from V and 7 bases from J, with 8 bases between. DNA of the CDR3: TGTGCCAGCAGCCAGGGGGCGCATACGCAGTATTTT. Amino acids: CASSQGAHTQYF.

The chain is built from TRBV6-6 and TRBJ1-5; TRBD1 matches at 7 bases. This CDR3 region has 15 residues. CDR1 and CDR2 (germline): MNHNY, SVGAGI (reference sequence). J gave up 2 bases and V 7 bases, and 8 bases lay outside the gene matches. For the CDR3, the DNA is TGTGCCAGCAATTTAGGGGGCGAGGGCAATCAGCCCCAGCATTTT. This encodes CASNLGGEGNQPQHF.

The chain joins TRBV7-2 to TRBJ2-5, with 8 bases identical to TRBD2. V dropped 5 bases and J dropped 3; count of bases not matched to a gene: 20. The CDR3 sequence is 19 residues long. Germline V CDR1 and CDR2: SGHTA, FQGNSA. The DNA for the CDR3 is TGTGCCAGCAGCAAAAATTCTGCTAGCGGGTCTCGACTGAAAGAGACCCAGTACTTC. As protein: CASSKNSASGSRLKETQYF.

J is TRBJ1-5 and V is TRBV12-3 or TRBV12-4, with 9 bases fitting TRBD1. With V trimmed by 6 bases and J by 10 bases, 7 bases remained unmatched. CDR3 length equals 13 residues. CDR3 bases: TGTGCCAGCAGAGGGACAGGGCCAAACCCCCAGCATTTT. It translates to CASRGTGPNPQHF.

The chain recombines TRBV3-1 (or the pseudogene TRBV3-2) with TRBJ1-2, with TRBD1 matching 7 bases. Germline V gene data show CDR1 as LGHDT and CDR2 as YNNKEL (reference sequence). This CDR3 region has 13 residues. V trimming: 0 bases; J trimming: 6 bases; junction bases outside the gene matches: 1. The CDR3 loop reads CASSQDRGNGYTF. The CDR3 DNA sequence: TGTGCCAGCAGCCAAGACAGGGGGAATGGCTACACCTTC.

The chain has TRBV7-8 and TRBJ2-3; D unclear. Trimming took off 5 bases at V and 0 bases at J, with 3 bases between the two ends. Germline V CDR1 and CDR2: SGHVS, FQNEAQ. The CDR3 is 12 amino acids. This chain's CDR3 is CASSPSTDTQYF. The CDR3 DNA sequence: TGTGCCAGCAGCCCAAGCACAGATACGCAGTATTTT. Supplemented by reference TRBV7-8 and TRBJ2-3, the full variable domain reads GAGVSQSPRYKVAKRGQDVALRCDPISGHVSLFWYQQALGQGPEFLTYFQNEAQLDKSGLPSDRFFAERPEGSVSTLKIQRTQQEDSAVYLCASSPSTDTQYFGPGTRLTVL.

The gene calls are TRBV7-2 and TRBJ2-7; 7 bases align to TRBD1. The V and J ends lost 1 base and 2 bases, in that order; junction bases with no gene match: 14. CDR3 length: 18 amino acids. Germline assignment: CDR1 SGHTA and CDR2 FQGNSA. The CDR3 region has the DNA TGTGCCAGCAGCTTAGATCAGGGTCTTTGGGACAGAACCTACGAGCAGTACTTC. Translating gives CASSLDQGLWDRTYEQYF.

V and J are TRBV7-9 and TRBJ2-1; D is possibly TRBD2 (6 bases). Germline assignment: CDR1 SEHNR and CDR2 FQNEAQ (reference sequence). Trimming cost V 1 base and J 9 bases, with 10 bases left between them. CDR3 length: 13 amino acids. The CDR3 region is CASSLVSEGEQFF. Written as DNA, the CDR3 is TGTGCCAGCAGCTTAGTCTCGGAGGGTGAGCAGTTCTTC.

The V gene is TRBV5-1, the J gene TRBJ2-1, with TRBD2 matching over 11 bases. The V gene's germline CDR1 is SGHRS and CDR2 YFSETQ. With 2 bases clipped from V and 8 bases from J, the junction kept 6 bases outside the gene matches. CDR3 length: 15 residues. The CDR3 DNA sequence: TGCGCCAGCAGCTTTTTAGCGGGGGGGCCCGATGAGCAGTTCTTC. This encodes CASSFLAGGPDEQFF.

The chain's CDR3 is CASRSSAETQYF. The CDR3, as DNA: TGTGCCAGCCGAAGTAGCGCAGAGACCCAGTACTTC. This chain joins TRBV19 and TRBJ2-5; TRBD2 might be the D (5 bases). The germline gives CDR1 LNHDA, CDR2 SQIVND (reference sequence). V was clipped by 9 bases and J by 4 bases, with 12 bases between them. The CDR3 is made up of 12 amino acids.

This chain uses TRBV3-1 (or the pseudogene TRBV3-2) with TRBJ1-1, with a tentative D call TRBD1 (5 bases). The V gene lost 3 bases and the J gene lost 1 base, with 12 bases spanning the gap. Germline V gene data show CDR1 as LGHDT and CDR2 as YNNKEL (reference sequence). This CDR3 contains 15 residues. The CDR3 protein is CASSHRPTGNTEAFF. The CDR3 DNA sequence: TGTGCCAGCAGCCACCGACCTACAGGGAACACTGAAGCTTTCTTT.